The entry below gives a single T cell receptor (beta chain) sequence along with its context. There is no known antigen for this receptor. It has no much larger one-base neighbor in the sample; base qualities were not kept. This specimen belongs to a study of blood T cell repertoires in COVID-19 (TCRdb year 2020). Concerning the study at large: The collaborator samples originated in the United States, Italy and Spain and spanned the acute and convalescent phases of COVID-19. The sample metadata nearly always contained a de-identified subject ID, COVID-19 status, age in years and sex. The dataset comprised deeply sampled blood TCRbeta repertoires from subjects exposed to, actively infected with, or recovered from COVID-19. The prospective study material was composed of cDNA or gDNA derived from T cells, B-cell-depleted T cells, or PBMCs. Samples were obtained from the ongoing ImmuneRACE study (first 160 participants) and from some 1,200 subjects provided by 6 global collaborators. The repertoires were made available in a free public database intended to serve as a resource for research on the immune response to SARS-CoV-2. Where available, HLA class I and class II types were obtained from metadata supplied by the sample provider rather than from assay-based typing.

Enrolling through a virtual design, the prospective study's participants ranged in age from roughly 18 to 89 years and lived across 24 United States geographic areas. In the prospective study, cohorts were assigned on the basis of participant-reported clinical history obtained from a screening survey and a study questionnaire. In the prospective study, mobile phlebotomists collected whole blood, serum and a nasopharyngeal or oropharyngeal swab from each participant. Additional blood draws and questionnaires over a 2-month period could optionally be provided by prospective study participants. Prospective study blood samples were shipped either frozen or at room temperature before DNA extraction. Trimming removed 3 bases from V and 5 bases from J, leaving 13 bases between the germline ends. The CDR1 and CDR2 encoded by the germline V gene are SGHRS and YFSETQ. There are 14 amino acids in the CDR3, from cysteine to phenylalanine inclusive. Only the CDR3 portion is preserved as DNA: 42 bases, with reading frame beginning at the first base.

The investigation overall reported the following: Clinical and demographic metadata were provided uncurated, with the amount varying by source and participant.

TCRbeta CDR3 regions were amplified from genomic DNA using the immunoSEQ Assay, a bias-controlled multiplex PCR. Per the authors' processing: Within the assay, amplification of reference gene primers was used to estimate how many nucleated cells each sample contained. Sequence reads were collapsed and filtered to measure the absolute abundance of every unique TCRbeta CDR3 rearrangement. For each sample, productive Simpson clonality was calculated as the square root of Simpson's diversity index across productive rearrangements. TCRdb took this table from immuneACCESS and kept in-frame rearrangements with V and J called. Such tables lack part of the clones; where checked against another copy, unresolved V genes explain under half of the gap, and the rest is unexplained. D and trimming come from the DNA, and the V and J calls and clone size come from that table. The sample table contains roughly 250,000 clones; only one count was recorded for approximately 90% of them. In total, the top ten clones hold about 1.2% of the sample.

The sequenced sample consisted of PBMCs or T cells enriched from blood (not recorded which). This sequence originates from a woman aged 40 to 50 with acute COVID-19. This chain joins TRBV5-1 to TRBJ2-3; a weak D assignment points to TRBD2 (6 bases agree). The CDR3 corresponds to CASSYGTGEDTQYF. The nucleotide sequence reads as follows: TGCGCCAGCAGCTACGGGACTGGGGAAGATACGCAGTATTTT.